A single sample gave rise to the 24 T cell receptor beta chains below, sequenced in a study of T cell responses to AZD1222 COVID-19 vaccine. Sequenced by immunoSEQ multiplex PCR; TCRdb stores in-frame clones only, minus some. The sample has around 80,000 clones, around 90% seen once. The sample here was peripheral blood, taken 28 days after the second AZD1222 dose. The source is an adult who received the AZD1222 COVID-19 vaccine.

The genes are TRBV6-2 or TRBV6-3 and TRBJ2-3, with 7 bases that match TRBD2. The CDR3 covers 16 residues. V shed 2 bases, J shed 0 bases, and the junction held 5 bases outside the gene matches. Germline V gene lookup returns CDR1 MNHEY and CDR2 SVGEGT. The CDR3 DNA follows: TGTGCCAGCAGTTACGGGGTAGCGGGCAGCACAGATACGCAGTATTTT. Translated, it gives CASSYGVAGSTDTQYF.

In its sample, this clone was seen a few times. CDR3 loop: CASSDNINTGELFF. In nucleotides, the CDR3 is TGTGCCAGCAGTGATAATATAAACACCGGGGAGCTGTTTTTT. The rearrangement joins TRBV6-4 to TRBJ2-2; no definite D call. The CDR3 runs to 14 residues. CDR1 is MRHNA and CDR2 is SNTAGT in the germline V gene. The ends were cut back, 3 bases at V and 2 bases at J, with 7 bases in the middle.

The chain recombines TRBV15 with TRBJ2-1; unclear D gene. Germline assignment: CDR1 LNHNV and CDR2 YYDKDF (reference sequence). V lost 4 bases and J lost 5, with 12 bases in between. The CDR3 covers 14 residues. The CDR3 loop reads CATSTWVANNEQFF. CDR3 nucleotides: TGTGCCACCAGCACTTGGGTAGCCAACAATGAGCAGTTCTTC.

The chain is built from TRBV24-1 and TRBJ2-1; no reliable D call. CDR1 and CDR2 from the germline V gene are KGHDR and SFDVKD. V was clipped by 0 bases and J by 8 bases, with 4 bases between them. CDR3 length equals 12 residues. The CDR3 reads CATSDLRDEQFF. The CDR3 bases are TGTGCCACCAGTGATTTGCGGGATGAGCAGTTCTTC.

The chain carries TRBV5-1 and TRBJ2-1, with unresolved D. CDR1 is SGHRS and CDR2 is YFSETQ in the germline V gene. This CDR3 comprises 12 residues. Trimming cost V 0 bases and J 9 bases, with 7 bases left between them. CDR3 region: CASSLGVGEQFF. In DNA form, the CDR3 reads TGCGCCAGCAGCTTGGGAGTAGGTGAGCAGTTCTTC.

The gene calls are TRBV18 and TRBJ1-1; D is possibly TRBD1 (5 bases). Germline V CDR1 and CDR2: KGHSH, LQKENI. Deletions cut 3 bases from V and 1 base from J, with 6 bases between. The CDR3 is made up of 13 amino acids. In DNA, the CDR3 is TGTGCCAGCTCACCGAGGGGGAACACTGAAGCTTTCTTT. Its translation: CASSPRGNTEAFF.

This rearrangement joins TRBV24-1 to TRBJ1-4; D is unclear. This CDR3 is 13 amino acids long. The V gene lost 3 bases and the J gene lost 8 bases, with 9 bases spanning the gap. The V gene's germline CDR1 is KGHDR and CDR2 SFDVKD. CDR3 region: CATSDLGGEKLFF. The CDR3 coding sequence is TGTGCCACCAGTGATCTGGGAGGGGAAAAACTGTTTTTT.

The V gene is TRBV5-4, the J gene TRBJ2-3; 8 bases line up with TRBD1. V dropped 3 bases and J dropped 0; count of bases not matched to a gene: 3. The CDR3 consists of 15 residues. Germline CDR1 reads SGHNT; CDR2 reads YYREEE (reference sequence). The CDR3 DNA reads TGTGCCAGCAGCTCAAGGACAGGGAGCACAGATACGCAGTATTTT. Amino acids: CASSSRTGSTDTQYF. The whole variable domain, filled in from reference TRBV5-4 and TRBJ2-3, reads ETGVTQSPTHLIKTRGQQVTLRCSSQSGHNTVSWYQQALGQGPQFIFQYYREEENGRGNFPPRFSGLQFPNYSSELNVNALELDDSALYLCASSSRTGSTDTQYFGPGTRLTVL.

The chain has TRBV14 and TRBJ2-1, with TRBD2 identical over 8 bases. CDR3 length equals 16 residues. Germline V gives CDR1 SGHDN, CDR2 FVKESK. V trimming: 4 bases; J trimming: 0 bases; junction bases outside the gene matches: 5. The CDR3 sequence: CASSLRLAGSYNEQFF. The CDR3 region has the DNA TGTGCCAGCAGCCTCCGCCTAGCGGGCTCCTACAATGAGCAGTTCTTC. Full variable domain (outside the CDR3, taken from reference TRBV14 and TRBJ2-1): EAGVTQFPSHSVIEKGQTVTLRCDPISGHDNLYWYRRVMGKEIKFLLHFVKESKQDESGMPNNRFLAERTGGTYSTLKVQPAELEDSGVYFCASSLRLAGSYNEQFFGPGTRLTVL.

The V gene is TRBV30, the J gene TRBJ1-2; 8 bases are shared with TRBD1. Losses at the gene ends were 0 bases for V and 7 bases for J; bases not matched to a gene: 19. CDR1 and CDR2 (germline): GTSNPN, SVGIG (reference sequence). The CDR3 contains 18 residues. CDR3 amino acids: CAWSVLRAGGAFKGGYTF. In nucleotides, the CDR3 is TGTGCCTGGAGTGTACTCAGGGCAGGGGGCGCTTTCAAGGGTGGCTACACCTTC.

This chain uses TRBV6-1 with TRBJ1-2, with D maybe TRBD1 (5 bases). V lost 1 base and J lost 2, with 8 bases in between. The germline gives CDR1 MNHNS, CDR2 SASEGT. The CDR3 is 14 amino acids. CDR3 loop: CASSEGRENYGYTF. CDR3 DNA sequence: TGTGCCAGCAGTGAAGGCAGGGAGAACTATGGCTACACCTTC.

This sequence joins TRBV6-5 and TRBJ1-6; no reliable D call. This CDR3 has 13 residues. Looked up from germline, CDR1 is MNHEY and CDR2 is SVGAGI. The ends were cut back, 8 bases at V and 0 bases at J, with 5 bases in the middle. The CDR3 DNA follows: TGTGCCAGCGGGAGCTCCTATAATTCACCCCTCCACTTT. It encodes CASGSSYNSPLHF.

The chain carries TRBV28 and TRBJ2-3; 10 bases align to TRBD2. The CDR3 is made up of 15 amino acids. Unmatched junction bases numbered 6, after V lost 6 bases and J lost 3 bases. Germline CDR1 reads MDHEN; CDR2 reads SYDVKM. Here the CDR3 reads CASRTSGLGTDTQYF. For the CDR3, the DNA is TGTGCCAGCAGGACTAGCGGGTTAGGGACAGATACGCAGTATTTT.

The CDR3 sequence is CASRTPSSYEQYF. The CDR3 nucleotides are TGTGCCAGCAGGACCCCTAGCTCCTACGAGCAGTACTTC. The chain joins TRBV7-2 to TRBJ2-7; no firm D call. The CDR3 is made up of 13 amino acids. Trimming removed 6 bases at V and 0 bases at J, with 9 bases between. Germline V gene sequence: CDR1 SGHTA, CDR2 FQGNSA. Combining the CDR3 with reference TRBV7-2 and TRBJ2-7 gives the whole variable domain GAGVSQSPSNKVTEKGKDVELRCDPISGHTALYWYRQSLGQGLEFLIYFQGNSAPDKSGLPSDRFSAERTGGSVSTLTIQRTQQEDSAVYLCASRTPSSYEQYFGPGTRLTVT.

The chain couples TRBV4-2 to TRBJ2-7; no clear D gene. CDR3 size: 12 residues. Germline V gene lookup returns CDR1 LGHNA and CDR2 YNFKEQ. Trimming cost V 0 bases and J 7 bases, with 7 bases left between them. CDR3 in amino acids: CASSQDLAEQYF. CDR3 nucleotide sequence: TGTGCCAGCAGCCAAGATTTAGCAGAGCAGTACTTC.

The chain uses TRBV27 and TRBJ1-1; 7 nucleotides match TRBD1. Losses at the gene ends were 6 bases for V and 1 base for J; bases not matched to a gene: 5. Germline values: CDR1 MNHEY, CDR2 SMNVEV (reference sequence). This CDR3 contains 14 residues. As DNA, the CDR3 is TGTGCCAGCAGGAGACAGGGAGGGAACACTGAAGCTTTCTTT. Translated, it gives CASRRQGGNTEAFF.

This chain links TRBV4-3 with TRBJ1-1, with 10 nucleotides matching TRBD1. The germline gives CDR1 LGHNA, CDR2 YSLEER. The CDR3 consists of 16 residues. The J segment lost 11 bases and the V segment lost 3 bases, leaving 15 bases of the junction unmatched. CDR3: CASSQTTGTGALRAFF. DNA of the CDR3: TGCGCCAGCAGCCAGACTACCGGGACAGGGGCGCTCCGGGCTTTCTTT.

V usage is TRBV7-2 and J usage is TRBJ2-7; 7 nucleotides agree with TRBD1. The CDR3 has 16 residues. Germline CDR1 reads SGHTA; CDR2 reads FQGNSA. The J segment lost 3 bases and the V segment lost 0 bases, leaving 8 bases of the junction unmatched. Here the CDR3 reads CASSLAGTAGGYEQYF. DNA of the CDR3: TGTGCCAGCAGCTTAGCAGGGACAGCCGGAGGCTACGAGCAGTACTTC.

This chain connects TRBV19 to TRBJ1-2; D not resolved. Trimming cost V 7 bases and J 0 bases, with 12 bases left between them. Germline CDR1 reads LNHDA; CDR2 reads SQIVND (reference sequence). The CDR3 contains 14 residues. In DNA, the CDR3 is TGTGCCAGTAACCCAGTTAATACTAACTATGGCTACACCTTC. Translating gives CASNPVNTNYGYTF.

This chain joins TRBV2 and TRBJ2-1, with D possibly being TRBD2 (5 bases). The CDR3 contains 12 residues. With 8 bases removed from V and 9 bases from J, the gap between germline ends came to 14 bases. Germline V CDR1 and CDR2: SNHLY, FYNNEI. The DNA for the CDR3 is TGTGCCAGCGGGGAAACTAGAAGTGAGCAGTTCTTC. Encoded protein: CASGETRSEQFF.

This clone showed up just once. V usage is TRBV7-8 and J usage is TRBJ2-7, with D tentatively TRBD1 (5 bases). The CDR3 has 14 amino acids. Trimming shortened V by 0 bases and J by 2 bases, and 8 bases separated the two germline ends. The germline CDR1 and CDR2 sequences are SGHVS and FQNEAQ. The CDR3 DNA is TGTGCCAGCAGCTTAGCGGGGCTACCCTACGAGCAGTACTTC. This codes for CASSLAGLPYEQYF.

The V call is TRBV6-5, the J call TRBJ2-2, with D maybe TRBD2 (5 bases). The germline V and J ends were trimmed by 0 bases and 5 bases, with 10 bases remaining between them. This CDR3 contains 15 residues. The germline gives CDR1 MNHEY, CDR2 SVGAGI. The CDR3 DNA reads as TGTGCCAGCAGTTACTCGGAGGTGGGGACCGGGGAGCTGTTTTTT. Translated, it gives CASSYSEVGTGELFF.

The rearrangement joins TRBV15 to TRBJ2-3; D is tentatively TRBD1 or TRBD2 (5 bases each). The CDR3 contains 16 residues. Looked up from germline, CDR1 is LNHNV and CDR2 is YYDKDF (reference sequence). V lost 4 bases and J 4 bases, leaving 18 bases between the germline ends. The CDR3 DNA follows: TGTGCCACCAGCACTCTTAGCGACAGAGAGGCAGATACGCAGTATTTT. Translating gives CATSTLSDREADTQYF. Filled out from reference TRBV15 and TRBJ2-3, the complete variable domain reads DAMVIQNPRYQVTQFGKPVTLSCSQTLNHNVMYWYQQKSSQAPKLLFHYYDKDFNNEADTPDNFQSRRPNTSFCFLDIRSPGLGDTAMYLCATSTLSDREADTQYFGPGTRLTVL.

The rearrangement joins TRBV7-2 to TRBJ2-5; TRBD2 might be the D (5 bases). The CDR3 is 15 amino acids. Germline V gene lookup returns CDR1 SGHTA and CDR2 FQGNSA. Trimming left V 2 bases short and J 0 bases short, with 10 bases between. CDR3 DNA sequence: TGTGCCAGCAGCTTAAGCGGAACGTACCAAGAGACCCAGTACTTC. Its protein is CASSLSGTYQETQYF.